The rows below give T cell receptor beta chains drawn from one sample of a study of blood T cell repertoires in COVID-19. Measured with immunoSEQ multiplex PCR; TCRdb has only the in-frame clones, and not every one. The table shows 150,000 to 200,000 clones, with 81% occurring only once. The material sequenced was peripheral blood. Receptors were obtained from a woman older than 75 with COVID-19, enrolled during active disease. Each CDR3 is given with its conserved first and last residue. A D gene is named only where the DNA matches it firmly. Clone size is not always given. Where it is, it says once, few, many or a class for expanded clones.

size	J	V	D	DNA	CDR3
many	TRBJ1-1	TRBV10-1	TRBD1	TGCGCCAGCAGTGAGCCCGGGACAGGGTCATTAATGAACACTGAAGCTTTCTTT	CASSEPGTGSLMNTEAFF
once	TRBJ1-1	TRBV7-9	.	TGTGCCAGCAGTCTGACCACAGGAGCTTTCTTT	CASSLTTGAFF
.	TRBJ2-1	TRBV7-9	.	TGTGCCAGCAGCGCTAGACGGGGCAATGAGCAGTTCTTC	CASSARRGNEQFF
.	TRBJ2-2	TRBV19	TRBD1	TGTGCCAGTAGTATAGATCCCCGACAGGGGTTCGCGAACACCGGGGAGCTGTTTTTT	CASSIDPRQGFANTGELFF
.	TRBJ1-1	TRBV3-1/TRBV3-2	TRBD1	TGTGCCAGCAGTTCGGGACAGGGGGACACTGAAGCTTTCTTT	CASSSGQGDTEAFF
.	TRBJ1-1	TRBV5-1	.	TGCGCCAGCAGCTTGGATGGGGCCACTGAAGCTTTCTTT	CASSLDGATEAFF
.	TRBJ2-5	TRBV15	.	TGTGCCACCAGCAGAGAAGGCAGGGCGAGGACCCAGTACTTC	CATSREGRARTQYF
few	TRBJ1-5	TRBV28	.	TGTGCCAGCAGGACCAGGGTGGGCAATCAGCCCCAGCATTTT	CASRTRVGNQPQHF
many	TRBJ1-1	TRBV14	TRBD1	TGTGCCAGCAGGCAGGGACAGGGGGTCCCTGAAGCTTTCTTT	CASRQGQGVPEAFF
.	TRBJ1-1	TRBV27	.	TGTGCCAGCAGTTTACAGGGAAGGAACACTGAAGCTTTCTTT	CASSLQGRNTEAFF
.	TRBJ1-5	TRBV5-4	.	TGTGCCAGCAGCTCCGCCGGGACAAATCAGCCCCAGCATTTT	CASSSAGTNQPQHF
.	TRBJ2-2	TRBV4-2	TRBD1	TGTGCCAGCAGCCAGGCAGGGGGCCTAGCCGGGGAGCTGTTTTTT	CASSQAGGLAGELFF
.	TRBJ2-2	TRBV5-4	.	TGTGCCAGCAGCCAGTGGACAGTTCTCACCGGGGAGCTGTTTTTT	CASSQWTVLTGELFF
once	TRBJ1-5	TRBV5-5	TRBD1	TGTGCCAGCAGCGACGGGACAGCATATCAGCCCCAGCATTTT	CASSDGTAYQPQHF
.	TRBJ2-7	TRBV7-9	.	TGTGCCAGCAGCTTAACGTCAGGGGACGAGCAGTACTTC	CASSLTSGDEQYF
.	TRBJ2-2	TRBV4-1	TRBD1	TGCGCCAGCAGCAAGGGACAGGGGGCGGTCGGGGAGCTGTTTTTT	CASSKGQGAVGELFF
.	TRBJ1-3	TRBV19	TRBD1	TGTGCCAGTAGTATAGCCCTCGGACAGGGCTCTGGAAACACCATATATTTT	CASSIALGQGSGNTIYF
.	TRBJ2-3	TRBV24-1	TRBD1	TGTGCCACCAGTGACCCGACAGGGGGAGTGTCGGATACGCAGTATTTT	CATSDPTGGVSDTQYF
few	TRBJ2-1	TRBV28	.	TGTGCCAGCAGTTTAGTGTGGACTCAGTACTACAATGAGCAGTTCTTC	CASSLVWTQYYNEQFF
.	TRBJ2-5	TRBV11-3	TRBD2	TGTGCCAGCAGCTCTCCTCCTGGACTAGCGGGGGGGATACAAGAGACCCAGTACTTC	CASSSPPGLAGGIQETQYF
.	TRBJ2-3	TRBV4-3	TRBD1	TGCGCCAGCAGCCAAGATTCGCAACAGGGGGTACAGTATTTT	CASSQDSQQGVQYF
.	TRBJ2-1	TRBV11-3	TRBD1	TGTGCCAGCAGCTTTTCCGGGACAGGGGGCTATGAGCAGTTCTTC	CASSFSGTGGYEQFF
.	TRBJ2-5	TRBV5-1	TRBD1	TGCGCCAGCAGCCCGGGGACAGGGGAGGGTAAGACCCAGTACTTC	CASSPGTGEGKTQYF
.	TRBJ1-2	TRBV30	TRBD1	TGTGCCTGGAGCGGGACAGCGGCGTTTACAAACTATGGCTACACCTTC	CAWSGTAAFTNYGYTF
once	TRBJ2-3	TRBV27	.	TGTGCCAGCAGTTTATCTGCTAGGGGGTGGACAGATACGCAGTATTTT	CASSLSARGWTDTQYF
.	TRBJ2-1	TRBV5-1	TRBD2	TGCGCCAGCAGCAGGAGGGGACTAGCGGGCTCTGAGCAGTTCTTC	CASSRRGLAGSEQFF
.	TRBJ1-2	TRBV29-1	TRBD1	TGCAGCGTTGAAGTGGGGGACAGTTGGGGCTACACCTTC	CSVEVGDSWGYTF
.	TRBJ2-7	TRBV28	TRBD1	TGTGCCAGCAGCTTTATGGGGACAGGGAAAGAGCAGTACTTC	CASSFMGTGKEQYF
once	TRBJ1-5	TRBV12-3/TRBV12-4	.	TGTGCCAGCAGTCTGAGAAGAAATCAGCCCCAGCATTTT	CASSLRRNQPQHF
.	TRBJ1-5	TRBV6-2/TRBV6-3	.	TGTGCCAGCAGTTACGTGGGGGCCCATCAGCCCCAGCATTTT	CASSYVGAHQPQHF
.	TRBJ2-3	TRBV2	.	TGTGCCAGCAGTGGGCGGGTCTCCGCAGGTACGCAGTATTTT	CASSGRVSAGTQYF
.	TRBJ1-2	TRBV2	TRBD1	TGTGCCAGCAGTCTCGACAGGGATGGCGGCTACACCTTC	CASSLDRDGGYTF
few	TRBJ2-3	TRBV5-1	TRBD2	TGCGCCAGCAGCTCCGGACTAGCGGTTAGCACAGATACGCAGTATTTT	CASSSGLAVSTDTQYF
.	TRBJ2-3	TRBV24-1	.	TGTGCCACCAGTGCCGGGGGAAGCACAGATACGCAGTATTTT	CATSAGGSTDTQYF
.	TRBJ2-2	TRBV4-3	TRBD2	TGCGCCAGCAGCCAAGTGGGGGGGGACTCCTACACCGGGGAGCTGTTTTTT	CASSQVGGDSYTGELFF
.	TRBJ1-4	TRBV19	TRBD1	TGTGCCAGTAGTATTCTCGGGACAGGGGTGGGCGAAAAACTGTTTTTT	CASSILGTGVGEKLFF
.	TRBJ2-1	TRBV6-6	.	TGTGCCAGCAGTTACATCCCAGGGTTGGATGAGCAGTTCTTC	CASSYIPGLDEQFF